This TCR beta chain came from a study of cytomegalovirus exposure and HLA in healthy donors. Study outcomes and limitations: Presence/absence results assume similar sequencing depth per donor, which may not hold. Reports showed the classifier diagnosing cytomegalovirus status with high specificity and sensitivity.

Concerning this clone: Its cognate antigen is unknown.

Germline loops: CDR1 SGDLS, CDR2 YYNGEE. V shed 0 bases and J shed 7 bases, with 13 bases lying between them. The CDR3 runs to 14 residues. Primers: 60 Vbeta forward and 13 Jbeta reverse. Assay used: immunoSEQ multiplex PCR; TCRdb lists only in-frame clones, some missing. The sample totals around 130,000 clones. The receptor comes from a woman aged 40 to 49 in good health and CMV-seronegative. V gene TRBV9 combines with J gene TRBJ1-1; D unclear. Sequences were obtained from PBMCs. The CDR3 protein is CASSVVRSRIEAFF. The DNA of the CDR3 is TGTGCCAGCAGCGTAGTAAGGTCGAGGATTGAAGCTTTCTTT.